This T cell receptor beta chain originates from a study of blood T cell repertoires in COVID-19. The germline V gene encodes CDR1 LNHDA and CDR2 SQIVND (reference sequence). Trimming took 2 bases from V and 2 from J, leaving 10 bases between them. The CDR3 consists of 15 residues. In the original workflow: The authors estimated nucleated cell counts from reference gene primer amplification. The assay was immunoSEQ multiplex PCR, and TCRdb's table has in-frame clones only and misses some. That table supplies the V and J calls and clone size; D and trimming were determined from the DNA. The sample contains 140,000 to 150,000 clones, approximately 87% of which appear only once. In its sample, this clone was seen once.

The receptor was derived from a woman aged 45 to 65 with active or convalescent COVID-19. The specimen was peripheral blood. The chain combines TRBV19 with TRBJ1-5; D may be TRBD1 (6 bases). CDR3 nucleotide sequence: TGTGCCAGTAGTATATTAGGGGGAGGCAATCAGCCCCAGCATTTT. It yields the protein CASSILGGGNQPQHF.